This TCR beta chain was sequenced during a study of cytomegalovirus exposure and HLA in healthy donors. Data came from immunoSEQ multiplex PCR; TCRdb stores just in-frame clones and leaves some out. The data hold 250,000 or so clones, with over 75% observed a single time. Germline lookup yields CDR1 GTSNPN and CDR2 SVGIG (reference sequence). The CDR3 has 14 amino acids. Trimming pared 3 bases from V and 0 bases from J, leaving 12 bases between. This sequence joins TRBV30 and TRBJ2-7; weak D call: TRBD2 (6 bases). The source material was PBMCs. This clonotype was obtained from a man aged 18-30 years in good health and CMV-seropositive. CDR3 sequence (DNA): TGTGCCTGGAGGGAACGGGGGAGCTCCTACGAGCAGTACTTC. This encodes CAWRERGSSYEQYF.